Listed below are T cell receptor beta chains from one sample, sequenced in a study of blood T cell repertoires in COVID-19. Assay: immunoSEQ multiplex PCR; the TCRdb copy retains only in-frame clones and omits some. The sample records a few hundred thousand clones, about four fifths being singletons. Sequenced: peripheral blood. These receptors were collected from an older woman with acute or convalescent COVID-19. Each CDR3 is given with its conserved first and last residue. The order of the fields is J gene, clone size, V gene, D gene, CDR3 DNA, CDR3 protein. A D gene is named only where the DNA matches it firmly. The size field is filled for only some rows; it gives once, few, many or a size class.

J: TRBJ1-2; size: -; V: TRBV9; D: TRBD1; DNA: TGTGCCAGCTCTGAGGGGGGACAGGGCGGCTATGGCTACACCTTC; CDR3: CASSEGGQGGYGYTF
J: TRBJ2-1; size: -; V: TRBV7-2; D: TRBD1; DNA: TGTGCCAGCAGCTCCGGACAGGCCTTTGTGAATGAGCAGTTCTTC; CDR3: CASSSGQAFVNEQFF
J: TRBJ1-5; size: -; V: TRBV28; D: TRBD1; DNA: TGTGCCAGCAGTTTGTCCAGGACAGGGAATCAGCCCCAGCATTTT; CDR3: CASSLSRTGNQPQHF
J: TRBJ2-3; size: -; V: TRBV4-2; D: TRBD2; DNA: TGTGCCAGCAGCCAAGATCGGGGGGGCCGTACAGATACGCAGTATTTT; CDR3: CASSQDRGGRTDTQYF
J: TRBJ1-1; size: -; V: TRBV6-1; D: -; DNA: TGTGCCAGCAGTGAACGAGGGCTGAACACTGAAGCTTTCTTT; CDR3: CASSERGLNTEAFF
J: TRBJ1-1; size: -; V: TRBV4-1; D: -; DNA: TGCGCCAGCAGCCAAGGACTTTTGAACACTGAAGCTTTCTTT; CDR3: CASSQGLLNTEAFF
J: TRBJ1-1; size: -; V: TRBV6-6; D: TRBD1; DNA: TGTGCCAGCAGTTCTTCCGCAGGGGGTGAGTCTGAAGCTTTCTTT; CDR3: CASSSSAGGESEAFF
J: TRBJ1-3; size: few; V: TRBV7-9; D: -; DNA: TGTGCCAGCAGCTTGCAGGACAGCTCTGGAAACACCATATATTTT; CDR3: CASSLQDSSGNTIYF
J: TRBJ2-7; size: -; V: TRBV15; D: TRBD2; DNA: TGTGCCACCAGCAGATTAGCGGGAGGCTCCTACGAGCAGTACTTC; CDR3: CATSRLAGGSYEQYF
J: TRBJ2-7; size: -; V: TRBV19; D: TRBD1; DNA: TGTGCCACCAAAGGTCCGGACAGGGTGTACGAGCAGTACTTC; CDR3: CATKGPDRVYEQYF
J: TRBJ2-5; size: -; V: TRBV14; D: -; DNA: TGTGCCAGCAGCCAAGCGCAGGGCGGGACCCAGTACTTC; CDR3: CASSQAQGGTQYF
J: TRBJ2-7; size: -; V: TRBV5-5; D: TRBD1; DNA: TGTGCCAGCAGCTTGGCCGGGACAGTGGCCTACGAGCAGTACTTC; CDR3: CASSLAGTVAYEQYF
J: TRBJ2-7; size: -; V: TRBV7-2; D: TRBD2; DNA: TGTGCCAGCAGCTTCCCTAGCGGGGAGAACCCCTACGAGCAGTACTTC; CDR3: CASSFPSGENPYEQYF
J: TRBJ1-1; size: few; V: TRBV5-1; D: TRBD1; DNA: TGCGCCAGCAGCCCACAGGGGGTGGGTCGTGAAGCTTTCTTT; CDR3: CASSPQGVGREAFF
J: TRBJ1-1; size: -; V: TRBV7-9; D: -; DNA: TGTGCCAGCAGCTCCAGGGGCCAGGTTGAAGCTTTCTTT; CDR3: CASSSRGQVEAFF
J: TRBJ1-1; size: -; V: TRBV30; D: TRBD1; DNA: TGTGCCTGGAGCCCTAGGACAGGTGAAGCTTTCTTT; CDR3: CAWSPRTGEAFF
J: TRBJ1-1; size: -; V: TRBV29-1; D: -; DNA: TGCAGCGTTGAATTACGGGGAATGGGGACTGAAGCTTTCTTT; CDR3: CSVELRGMGTEAFF
J: TRBJ1-4; size: -; V: TRBV29-1; D: -; DNA: TGCAGCGCCATGGGGGGGAGGGATGAAAAACTGTTTTTT; CDR3: CSAMGGRDEKLFF
J: TRBJ1-2; size: -; V: TRBV18; D: TRBD1; DNA: TGTGCCAGCTCACCAGTACAGGGGGCGCCGAAAATCACCTTC; CDR3: CASSPVQGAPKITF
J: TRBJ2-2; size: -; V: TRBV6-5; D: TRBD2; DNA: TGTGCCAGCAGTTTAGCGGGGGGCCCTCCCGGGGAGCTGTTTTTT; CDR3: CASSLAGGPPGELFF